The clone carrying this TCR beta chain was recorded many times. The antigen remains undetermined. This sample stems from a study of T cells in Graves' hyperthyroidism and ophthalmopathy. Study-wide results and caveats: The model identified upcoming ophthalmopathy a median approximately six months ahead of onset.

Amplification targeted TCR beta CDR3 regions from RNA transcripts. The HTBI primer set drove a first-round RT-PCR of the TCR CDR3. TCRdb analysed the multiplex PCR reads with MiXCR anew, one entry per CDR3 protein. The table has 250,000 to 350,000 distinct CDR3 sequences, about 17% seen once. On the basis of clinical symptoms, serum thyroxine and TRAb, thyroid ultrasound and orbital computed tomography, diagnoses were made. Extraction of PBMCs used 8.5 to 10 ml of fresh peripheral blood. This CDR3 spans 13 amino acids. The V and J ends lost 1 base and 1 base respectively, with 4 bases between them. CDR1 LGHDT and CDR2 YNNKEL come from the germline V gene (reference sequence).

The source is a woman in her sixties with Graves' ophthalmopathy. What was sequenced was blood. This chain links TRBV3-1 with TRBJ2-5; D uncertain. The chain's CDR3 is CASSQVPQETQYF. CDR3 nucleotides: TGTGCCAGCAGCCAAGTACCCCAAGAGACCCAGTACTTC.